The 26 T cell receptor beta chains listed next were all sequenced from one sample in a study of T cells in Graves' hyperthyroidism and ophthalmopathy. There were TCR beta CDR3 regions amplified from RNA transcripts. The study used the HTBI primer set for a first-round RT-PCR of the TCR CDR3. TCRdb re-called the multiplex PCR reads through MiXCR, storing one row per CDR3 protein. The sample contains a few hundred thousand distinct CDR3 sequences, 15% of which appear only once. The material sequenced was blood. The receptor source for this set is a woman between 45 and 65 years old with Graves' hyperthyroidism that later progressed to Graves' ophthalmopathy.

On this clonotype: Sequence at one end of the junction differs from germline and may be a read error. The V and J genes are TRBV5-4 and TRBJ2-5; a weak D match, TRBD1 (6 bases). Germline V lookup: CDR1 SGHNT, CDR2 YYREEE (reference sequence). The CDR3 consists of 14 residues. The CDR3 reads CTSSFGTPQETQYF. CDR3 nucleotide sequence: TGTACCAGCAGCTTCGGGACACCGCAAGAGACCCAGTACTTC.

Only a few counts were recorded for this clonotype. The chain combines TRBV9 with TRBJ1-3; D gene uncertain. CDR1 and CDR2 from the germline V gene are SGDLS and YYNGEE. CDR3 size: 15 residues. With 3 bases removed from V and 0 bases from J, the gap between germline ends came to 10 bases. The CDR3 sequence: CASSAEGRSGNTIYF. CDR3 nucleotides: TGTGCCAGCAGCGCGGAGGGCCGCTCTGGAAACACCATATATTTT.

The J gene is TRBJ2-1, the V gene TRBV28, with D perhaps being TRBD1 or TRBD2 (6 bases each). The CDR3 spans 11 residues. V was clipped by 8 bases and J by 12 bases, with 14 bases between them. Germline V gene lookup returns CDR1 MDHEN and CDR2 SYDVKM. CDR3 nucleotide sequence: TGTGCCAGCTCGGGGGCAGTGGGGCAGTTCTTC. It yields the protein CASSGAVGQFF.

The chain is built from TRBV29-1 and TRBJ1-4; weak D call: TRBD1 (6 bases). Germline V gene data show CDR1 as SQVTM and CDR2 as ANQGSEA. Trimming shortened V by 5 bases and J by 5 bases, and 12 bases separated the two germline ends. The CDR3 contains 13 residues. DNA of the CDR3: TGCAGCGTTCTTACAGGGAGCAATGAAAAACTGTTTTTT. Protein product: CSVLTGSNEKLFF.

This clonotype was detected ten times or more. The V call is TRBV27, the J call TRBJ2-2, with D possibly TRBD1 on 7 matching bases. V lost 0 bases, J lost 5 bases, and 16 bases lay in between. The CDR3 is made up of 17 amino acids. Germline V CDR1 and CDR2: MNHEY, SMNVEV (reference sequence). Here the CDR3 reads CASSLSEQGGMTGELFF. CDR3 sequence (DNA): TGTGCCAGCAGTTTATCGGAGCAGGGGGGTATGACCGGGGAGCTGTTTTTT.

The chain recombines TRBV12-3 or TRBV12-4 with TRBJ2-1, with 13 nucleotides matching TRBD2. The CDR3 extends over 16 amino acids. V lost 7 bases and J lost 5; bases outside the gene matches: 8. The CDR3 coding sequence is TGTGCCAGCATCAAGACTAGCGGGAGGTCAGACAATGAGCAGTTCTTC. Residues: CASIKTSGRSDNEQFF.

This clonotype was picked up a small number of times. J is TRBJ1-3 and V is TRBV3-1; D unclear. V dropped 0 bases and J dropped 2 bases, with 11 bases sitting between them. There are 16 residues in the CDR3. Germline loops: CDR1 LGHDT, CDR2 YNNKEL (reference sequence). The CDR3 coding sequence is TGTGCCAGCAGCCAAGAGCCGAACAGCCCTGGAAACACCATATATTTT. Amino acid sequence: CASSQEPNSPGNTIYF.

V and J are TRBV4-1 and TRBJ1-5; weak D call: TRBD1 (6 bases). Germline values: CDR1 MGHRA, CDR2 YSYEKL. The CDR3 sequence is 17 residues long. The V end was cut by 1 base, the J end by 1 base, with 14 bases between. CDR3 nucleotides: TGCGCCAGCAGCCAAGGCATGCGGGGGCAAAGCAATCAGCCCCAGCATTTT. Translation: CASSQGMRGQSNQPQHF.

This clonotype showed up just a few times. The chain uses TRBV20-1 and TRBJ2-7; the D is unclear. V was clipped by 3 bases and J by 4 bases, with 19 bases between them. The germline gives CDR1 DFQATT, CDR2 SNEGSKA (reference sequence). The CDR3 spans 15 residues. The CDR3 DNA reads TGCAGTGCTAGTGCCCCGCGAAGGTCCCCTTACGAGCAGTACTTC. Its translation: CSASAPRRSPYEQYF.

This clonotype was counted at least ten times. CDR3 loop: CASKLTGGFFNTEAFF. The DNA of the CDR3 is TGTGCCAGCAAACTAACAGGGGGCTTTTTTAACACTGAAGCTTTCTTT. This chain uses TRBV27 with TRBJ1-1, with 9 bases matching TRBD1. J was trimmed by 2 bases and V by 7 bases; bases with no gene match: 11. The CDR3 runs to 16 residues. The germline V gene encodes CDR1 MNHEY and CDR2 SMNVEV (reference sequence).

Worth noting for this clonotype: A much larger clone differs from this one at a single base, so this may be a read error. The V gene is TRBV5-1, the J gene TRBJ2-3, with TRBD2 as a possible D gene (5 bases). This CDR3 is built from 12 residues. Trimming took off 3 bases at V and 5 bases at J, with 7 bases between the two ends. CDR1 and CDR2 from the germline V gene are SGHRS and YFSETQ. The CDR3 DNA reads TGCGCCAGCAGCTCCGGACTAGATACGCAGTATTTT. This gives the protein CASSSGLDTQYF.

This clonotype was seen a handful of times. The V gene is TRBV10-3, the J gene TRBJ2-7; D assignment may be TRBD1 or TRBD2 (5 bases each). Trimming left V 3 bases short and J 3 bases short, with 9 bases between. The V gene's germline CDR1 is ENHRY and CDR2 SYGVKD. CDR3 length equals 13 residues. CDR3 sequence: CAISDGGNYEQYF. DNA of the CDR3: TGTGCCATCAGTGATGGGGGTAACTACGAGCAGTACTTC.

Many counts were recorded for this clonotype. The chain employs TRBV5-1 and TRBJ1-1, with a weak D call TRBD1 (5 bases). V was trimmed by 5 bases and J by 3 bases, leaving 11 bases between them. Germline assignment: CDR1 SGHRS and CDR2 YFSETQ. This CDR3 spans 13 amino acids. The CDR3 region has the DNA TGCGCCAGCAGGGGACGCTTCTACACTGAAGCTTTCTTT. It translates to CASRGRFYTEAFF.

The chain combines TRBV30 with TRBJ2-3; 9 bases match TRBD2. The CDR3 sequence is 14 residues long. Unmatched junction bases numbered 6, after V lost 8 bases and J lost 0 bases. Germline V lookup: CDR1 GTSNPN, CDR2 SVGIG (reference sequence). CDR3 DNA sequence: TGTGCCCGAAGACTAGCGGATAGCACAGATACGCAGTATTTT. The encoded protein is CARRLADSTDTQYF.

The CDR3 here is CASQTGIYNEQFF. In DNA form, the CDR3 reads TGTGCCAGTCAGACAGGGATCTACAATGAGCAGTTCTTC. The chain couples TRBV28 to TRBJ2-1; 7 bases agree with TRBD1. CDR1 is MDHEN, CDR2 SYDVKM, per germline. Losses at the gene ends were 9 bases for V and 3 bases for J; bases not matched to a gene: 5. The CDR3 is 13 amino acids.

This clonotype occurred many times. The chain recombines TRBV12-3 or TRBV12-4 with TRBJ2-1; 7 positions match TRBD2. J gave up 7 bases and V 4 bases, and 13 bases lay outside the gene matches. The CDR3 runs to 16 residues. CDR3 DNA sequence: TGTGCCAGCAGTTCGTTGATGGCGGGAGTATGGAATGAGCAGTTCTTC. This sequence encodes CASSSLMAGVWNEQFF.

This clonotype came up many times. The chain is built from TRBV7-9 and TRBJ1-1; no clear D gene. Germline CDR1 and CDR2: SEHNR and FQNEAQ (reference sequence). V lost 7 bases, J lost 11 bases, and 17 bases lay in between. The CDR3 covers 12 residues. CDR3 sequence reads: CASITRPPGAFF. The CDR3 DNA sequence: TGTGCCAGCATCACGCGACCTCCCGGCGCTTTCTTT. Looking up the rest from reference TRBV7-9 and TRBJ1-1 gives the full variable domain: DTGVSQNPRHKITKRGQNVTFRCDPISEHNRLYWYRQTLGQGPEFLTYFQNEAQLEKSRLLSDRFSAERPKGSFSTLEIQRTEQGDSAMYLCASITRPPGAFFGQGTRLTVV.

This clonotype has a count of ten or more. The chain employs TRBV11-2 and TRBJ2-1; D unclear. The CDR3 totals 19 residues. V dropped 6 bases and J dropped 0 bases, with 24 bases sitting between them. The germline gives CDR1 SGHAT, CDR2 FQNNGV. CDR3 DNA sequence: TGTGCCAGCAGGCCATTCCCCATGCCCACCGCGGACTCCTACAATGAGCAGTTCTTC. Translation: CASRPFPMPTADSYNEQFF.

The sample holds many counts of this clonotype. The chain couples TRBV2 to TRBJ1-4; D perhaps matches TRBD1 (5 bases). V lost 3 bases and J lost 4, with 24 bases in between. The CDR3 is 19 amino acids. The germline gives CDR1 SNHLY, CDR2 FYNNEI. The CDR3 is CASSDSIASGTVDNEKLFF. In DNA, the CDR3 is TGTGCCAGCAGTGACTCCATCGCCTCCGGGACGGTTGATAATGAAAAACTGTTTTTT. Combining the CDR3 with reference TRBV2 and TRBJ1-4 gives the whole variable domain EPEVTQTPSHQVTQMGQEVILRCVPISNHLYFYWYRQILGQKVEFLVSFYNNEISEKSEIFDDQFSVERPDGSNFTLKIRSTKLEDSAMYFCASSDSIASGTVDNEKLFFGSGTQLSVL.

A word on this clonotype: This could be a read error, since a much larger clone is one nucleotide away. In DNA, the CDR3 is TGCGCCAGCAGACCTGGACTCGAAGGGGAAAAACTGTTTTTT. Protein sequence: CASRPGLEGEKLFF. The chain recombines TRBV5-1 with TRBJ1-4; D is ambiguous. The CDR3 sequence is 14 residues long. The V end lost 5 bases, the J end lost 8 bases, and 16 bases lay between the germline ends. Germline loops: CDR1 SGHRS, CDR2 YFSETQ.

A few counts support this clonotype. The V gene is TRBV4-1, the J gene TRBJ1-5, with TRBD1 identical over 7 bases. Trimming took 4 bases from V and 0 from J; bases not matched to a gene: 6. Germline assignment: CDR1 MGHRA and CDR2 YSYEKL. This CDR3 contains 16 residues. CDR3 region: CASSPDDRASNQPQHF. Written as DNA, the CDR3 is TGCGCCAGCAGCCCAGACGACAGGGCTAGCAATCAGCCCCAGCATTTT.

This clonotype was found many times. V usage is TRBV2 and J usage is TRBJ2-1; unclear D gene. This CDR3 is built from 14 residues. The V gene lost 7 bases and the J gene lost 5 bases, with 15 bases spanning the gap. Germline assignment: CDR1 SNHLY and CDR2 FYNNEI. CDR3 in DNA: TGTGCCAGCAATCCCTACGGGCCCAACAATGAGCAGTTCTTC. Translating it yields CASNPYGPNNEQFF.

The table lists this clonotype with many counts. The J gene is TRBJ1-5, the V gene TRBV2; D ambiguous. CDR1 SNHLY and CDR2 FYNNEI come from the germline V gene. V was pared by 3 bases and J by 5 bases, with 5 bases between. CDR3 length equals 12 residues. CDR3 sequence reads: CASSDSDQPQHF. The CDR3, as DNA: TGTGCCAGCAGTGATAGTGATCAGCCCCAGCATTTT.

J is TRBJ2-5 and V is TRBV7-9; D is tentatively TRBD1 or TRBD2 (6 bases each). CDR1 and CDR2 (germline): SEHNR, FQNEAQ (reference sequence). The CDR3 runs 16 residues. Trimming took 2 bases from V and 5 from J, leaving 18 bases between them. The CDR3 bases are TGTGCCAGCAGCTTAAAGACAGGAGGGATACGGGAGACCCAGTACTTC. Translating it yields CASSLKTGGIRETQYF.

This rearrangement joins TRBV9 to TRBJ1-3; D is undetermined. The CDR3 has 16 amino acids. In germline, CDR1 is SGDLS, CDR2 YYNGEE. V lost 2 bases and J 0 bases, leaving 12 bases between the germline ends. CDR3 bases: TGTGCCAGCAGCGTCGGAGACGACCCCTCTGGAAACACCATATATTTT. Its protein is CASSVGDDPSGNTIYF. Looking up the rest from reference TRBV9 and TRBJ1-3 gives the full variable domain: DSGVTQTPKHLITATGQRVTLRCSPRSGDLSVYWYQQSLDQGLQFLIQYYNGEERAKGNILERFSAQQFPDLHSELNLSSLELGDSALYFCASSVGDDPSGNTIYFGEGSWLTVV.

The CDR3 sequence: CASSEPVGELFF. CDR3 bases: TGTGCCAGCAGCGAACCTGTCGGGGAGCTGTTTTTT. The J gene is TRBJ2-2, the V gene TRBV7-2; D remains unclear. Germline V gene lookup returns CDR1 SGHTA and CDR2 FQGNSA. V was trimmed by 5 bases and J by 7 bases, leaving 8 bases between them. The CDR3 loop spans 12 amino acids.